The next 31 T cell receptor beta chains were all read from a single sample in a study of sequential checkpoint blockade in melanoma. Sample treatment: randomized to nivolumab then ipilimumab (arm A) or the reverse (arm B). Clones were read by immunoSEQ multiplex PCR, and TCRdb kept only the in-frame ones, dropping some. The sample contains approximately 4,900 clones, approximately 24% of which appear only once. The sample in question was tumor tissue (inferred from file names), obtained from a patient given nivolumab and ipilimumab in sequence. These receptors were taken from a human donor with melanoma.

This clone was detected only a few times. The chain uses TRBV28 and TRBJ2-5; 9 bases line up with TRBD1. Germline CDR1 reads MDHEN; CDR2 reads SYDVKM. The CDR3 sequence is 17 residues long. The V and J ends lost 4 bases and 5 bases, in that order; junction bases with no gene match: 14. This chain's CDR3 is CASSSLETGQGRETQYF. CDR3 nucleotide sequence: TGTGCCAGCAGTTCCCTTGAGACGGGACAGGGCCGGGAGACCCAGTACTTC.

This chain connects TRBV14 to TRBJ2-5; no clear D. V dropped 1 base and J dropped 4 bases, with 10 bases sitting between them. This CDR3 is 14 amino acids long. Germline CDR1 and CDR2: SGHDN and FVKESK. The CDR3 DNA reads as TGTGCCAGCAGCCAAGGACTCGTTGGAGAGACCCAGTACTTC. It yields the protein CASSQGLVGETQYF.

The V and J genes are TRBV15 and TRBJ1-5; 7 bases match TRBD1. The junction had 3 bases not matched to a gene; V was cut back by 5 bases and J by 2 bases. The germline V gene encodes CDR1 LNHNV and CDR2 YYDKDF (reference sequence). The CDR3 length is 14 residues. The CDR3 reads CATSGTVGNQPQHF. The CDR3 DNA sequence: TGTGCCACCAGCGGGACAGTTGGCAATCAGCCCCAGCATTTT. The entire variable domain, with the rest obtained from reference TRBV15 and TRBJ1-5, is as follows: DAMVIQNPRYQVTQFGKPVTLSCSQTLNHNVMYWYQQKSSQAPKLLFHYYDKDFNNEADTPDNFQSRRPNTSFCFLDIRSPGLGDTAMYLCATSGTVGNQPQHFGDGTRLSIL.

This clone was picked up a small number of times. CDR3: CASSFIPHGAAGELFF. CDR3 DNA sequence: TGTGCCAGCAGCTTCATACCCCACGGGGCCGCCGGGGAGCTGTTTTTT. This rearrangement joins TRBV7-7 to TRBJ2-2, with D tentatively TRBD1 or TRBD2 (5 bases each). V was pared by 3 bases and J by 6 bases, with 17 bases between. Per the germline V gene, CDR1 is SSHAT and CDR2 is FNYEAQ (reference sequence). There are 16 residues in the CDR3.

This clone was seen a few times. The chain couples TRBV11-3 to TRBJ2-7, with 10 bases fitting TRBD1. Trimming at V came to 5 bases and at J to 6 bases, leaving 7 bases not matched to a gene. This CDR3 comprises 14 residues. Germline V lookup: CDR1 SGHNT, CDR2 YENEEA. CDR3 protein: CASSRDRGPSEQYF. CDR3 nucleotide sequence: TGTGCCAGCAGCAGGGACAGGGGCCCCTCCGAGCAGTACTTC. Filled out from reference TRBV11-3 and TRBJ2-7, the complete variable domain reads EAGVVQSPRYKIIEKKQPVAFWCNPISGHNTLYWYLQNLGQGPELLIRYENEEAVDDSQLPKDRFSAERLKGVDSTLKIQPAELGDSAVYLCASSRDRGPSEQYFGPGTRLTVT.

The gene calls are TRBV25-1 and TRBJ2-2; possibly TRBD2 for D (6 bases). Germline CDR1 MGHDK, CDR2 SYGVNS. The V end was cut by 3 bases, the J end by 6 bases, with 11 bases between. This CDR3 has 14 amino acids. The CDR3 loop is CASSDAGSAGELFF. CDR3 nucleotide sequence: TGTGCCAGCAGTGATGCGGGATCTGCCGGGGAGCTGTTTTTT.

The chain employs TRBV18 and TRBJ1-5; perhaps TRBD1 as D (6 bases). The CDR3 totals 15 residues. Trimming shortened V by 1 base and J by 7 bases, and 14 bases separated the two germline ends. The V gene's germline CDR1 is KGHSH and CDR2 LQKENI. The CDR3 nucleotides read TGTGCCAGCTCACCACGGGGGGAGGGGGAACAGCCCCAGCATTTT. This codes for CASSPRGEGEQPQHF.

The J gene is TRBJ2-5, the V gene TRBV6-4; D is uncertain. The CDR3 has 14 amino acids. Germline V CDR1 and CDR2: MRHNA, SNTAGT. The ends were cut back, 8 bases at V and 2 bases at J, with 15 bases in the middle. The chain's CDR3 is CASGTRRRQETQYF. In nucleotides, the CDR3 is TGTGCCAGCGGCACACGACGGAGACAAGAGACCCAGTACTTC.

This clone was counted between two and nine times. V usage is TRBV6-8 and J usage is TRBJ1-2; the D is unclear. CDR3 size: 13 residues. The V gene's germline CDR1 is MNHGY and CDR2 SAAAGT. Trimming took off 5 bases at V and 5 bases at J, with 12 bases between the two ends. CDR3 sequence reads: CASSRPPGYGYTF. DNA of the CDR3: TGTGCCAGCAGTCGACCTCCGGGGTATGGCTACACCTTC.

The chain employs TRBV28 and TRBJ2-7; 10 bases are shared with TRBD1. From germline, CDR1 is MDHEN and CDR2 SYDVKM. V was pared by 7 bases and J by 6 bases, with 3 bases of the junction left unmatched. CDR3 size: 12 residues. The CDR3: CASTWTGGEQYF. CDR3 sequence (DNA): TGTGCCAGCACCTGGACAGGGGGCGAGCAGTACTTC.

This clone was detected only a few times. The rearrangement links TRBV11-3 to TRBJ2-6; maybe TRBD2 (6 bases). The germline V gene has CDR1 SGHNT and CDR2 YENEEA. V lost 3 bases to trimming and J lost 2 bases, with 14 bases between them. The CDR3 loop spans 17 amino acids. The CDR3 is CASSLRSGGAGANVLTF. The CDR3 nucleotides are TGTGCCAGCAGCTTGCGGAGTGGCGGGGCTGGGGCCAACGTCCTGACTTTC. Complete variable domain (other parts from reference TRBV11-3 and TRBJ2-6): EAGVVQSPRYKIIEKKQPVAFWCNPISGHNTLYWYLQNLGQGPELLIRYENEEAVDDSQLPKDRFSAERLKGVDSTLKIQPAELGDSAVYLCASSLRSGGAGANVLTFGAGSRLTVL.

This clone was observed many times. The rearrangement uses TRBV1 and TRBJ2-7; whether TRBD2, the table's D call, matches the DNA was not checked. TRBV1 is termed a pseudogene. The CDR3 is made up of 14 amino acids. In nucleotides, the CDR3 is TGCGCCAGCAGCCACCACCTAGCGCCCTACGAGCAGTACTTC. Translating it yields CASSHHLAPYEQYF.

This clone was observed a handful of times. The V call is TRBV11-3, the J call TRBJ1-1; no firm D call. This CDR3 spans 16 amino acids. Between the trimmed V and J ends, which lost 1 base and 0 bases, there was a span of 12 bases. In germline, CDR1 is SGHNT, CDR2 YENEEA. CDR3 sequence reads: CASSLVFLNMNTEAFF. Here the CDR3 DNA reads TGTGCCAGCAGCTTAGTTTTTTTGAACATGAACACTGAAGCTTTCTTT.

The table lists this clone with a count of one. This chain uses TRBV5-1 with TRBJ2-2; D may be TRBD2 (5 bases). V lost 0 bases to trimming and J lost 6 bases, with 15 bases between them. Germline V gene data show CDR1 as SGHRS and CDR2 as YFSETQ. This CDR3 comprises 16 residues. CDR3 coding DNA: TGCGCCAGCAGCTTGGTGGCGGACTTTCGGGCCGGGGAGCTGTTTTTT. Its protein product is CASSLVADFRAGELFF. Full variable domain (outside the CDR3, taken from reference TRBV5-1 and TRBJ2-2): KAGVTQTPRYLIKTRGQQVTLSCSPISGHRSVSWYQQTPGQGLQFLFEYFSETQRNKGNFPGRFSGRQFSNSRSEMNVSTLELGDSALYLCASSLVADFRAGELFFGEGSRLTVL.

This chain's CDR3 is CASGLVARVGEQYF. The CDR3 DNA follows: TGTGCTAGTGGTTTGGTTGCTAGGGTGGGCGAGCAGTACTTC. The chain couples TRBV12-5 to TRBJ2-7; D is unresolved. The V and J ends lost 0 bases and 6 bases respectively, with 12 bases between them. CDR1 is LGHNT, CDR2 FRNRAP, per germline. There are 14 residues in the CDR3.

The chain joins TRBV5-1 to TRBJ2-5, with 7 nucleotides matching TRBD1. J lost 3 bases, V lost 2 bases, and 7 bases had no gene match. CDR1 is SGHRS, CDR2 YFSETQ, per germline. The CDR3 totals 15 residues. CDR3 in amino acids: CASSLGTGTEETQYF. The DNA of the CDR3 is TGCGCCAGCAGCTTAGGGACCGGGACAGAAGAGACCCAGTACTTC.

This clone came up many times. The V gene is TRBV7-5, the J gene TRBJ1-2; TRBD1 is the table's D call and was not checked against the DNA. TRBV7-5 represents a pseudogene. The CDR3 runs 16 residues. CDR3 in amino acids: CASSLGGDRARYGYTF. In DNA, the CDR3 is TGTGCCAGCAGCTTAGGAGGGGACAGGGCCCGCTATGGCTACACCTTC.

The chain links TRBV11-3 to TRBJ2-3; TRBD1 matches at 10 bases. J was trimmed by 8 bases and V by 4 bases; bases with no gene match: 9. Germline lookup yields CDR1 SGHNT and CDR2 YENEEA. The CDR3 consists of 15 residues. CDR3 sequence: CASSSTGTGVGTQYF. The CDR3 DNA follows: TGTGCCAGCAGCTCCACCGGGACAGGGGTTGGTACGCAGTATTTT.

This clone was counted only a few times. CDR3 protein: CASSPGLADHEQFF. DNA for the CDR3: TGCGCCAGCAGCCCGGGACTAGCGGACCACGAGCAGTTCTTC. The chain joins TRBV5-1 to TRBJ2-1, with 11 bases aligning to TRBD2. The germline V gene encodes CDR1 SGHRS and CDR2 YFSETQ. Unmatched junction bases numbered 7, after V lost 4 bases and J lost 10 bases. The CDR3 length is 14 residues.

This clone was detected a few times. The chain employs TRBV11-3 and TRBJ1-3; D unclear. The CDR3 runs 18 residues. The V end lost 5 bases, the J end lost 1 base, and 21 bases lay between the germline ends. CDR1 SGHNT and CDR2 YENEEA come from the germline V gene. CDR3 coding DNA: TGTGCCAGCAGCCCCAACCGCGGCAGGACCTCTTCTGGAAACACCATATATTTT. Its protein is CASSPNRGRTSSGNTIYF.

This sequence joins TRBV6-8 and TRBJ2-6, with 7 bases identical to TRBD2. V was pared by 2 bases and J by 4 bases, with 5 bases of the junction left unmatched. CDR3 length: 16 amino acids. The germline V gene encodes CDR1 MNHGY and CDR2 SAAAGT. Here the CDR3 DNA reads TGTGCCAGCAGTTACGGGAGGGGAGAAGGGGCCAACGTCCTGACTTTC. Translated: CASSYGRGEGANVLTF.

The V and J genes are TRBV6-8 and TRBJ2-2, with a tentative D call TRBD2 (5 bases). CDR1 MNHGY and CDR2 SAAAGT come from the germline V gene. The ends were cut back, 5 bases at V and 8 bases at J, with 15 bases in the middle. The CDR3 consists of 14 residues. The CDR3 region has the DNA TGTGCCAGCAGTCCCCCTTCTAGCTTGGGGGAGCTGTTTTTT. It translates to CASSPPSSLGELFF.

The chain links TRBV5-1 to TRBJ2-7; D gene ambiguous. CDR3 length: 14 amino acids. V was clipped by 1 base and J by 3 bases, with 11 bases between them. Germline V gives CDR1 SGHRS, CDR2 YFSETQ. CDR3 sequence: CASSLKAGNYEQYF. DNA for the CDR3: TGCGCCAGCAGCTTGAAAGCAGGTAACTACGAGCAGTACTTC. Supplemented by reference TRBV5-1 and TRBJ2-7, the full variable domain reads KAGVTQTPRYLIKTRGQQVTLSCSPISGHRSVSWYQQTPGQGLQFLFEYFSETQRNKGNFPGRFSGRQFSNSRSEMNVSTLELGDSALYLCASSLKAGNYEQYFGPGTRLTVT.

The chain recombines TRBV28 with TRBJ1-1; the D gene is possibly TRBD1 (6 bases). The CDR3 is 14 amino acids. Trimming took 6 bases from V and 10 from J, leaving 21 bases between them. CDR1 is MDHEN, CDR2 SYDVKM, per germline. CDR3 sequence reads: CASRAAPGTLVAFF. The CDR3 coding sequence is TGTGCCAGCAGGGCGGCGCCCGGGACATTAGTAGCTTTCTTT.

This chain joins TRBV19 and TRBJ2-6; no definite D call. V dropped 5 bases and J dropped 2 bases, with 7 bases sitting between them. Germline V gene lookup returns CDR1 LNHDA and CDR2 SQIVND (reference sequence). The CDR3 extends over 14 amino acids. The CDR3 nucleotides are TGTGCCAGTAGTTCAGGAACTGGGGCCAACGTCCTGACTTTC. It yields the protein CASSSGTGANVLTF.

This clone counts as large. The genes are TRBV9 and TRBJ2-1; D not certain. The germline CDR1 and CDR2 sequences are SGDLS and YYNGEE. This CDR3 is 12 amino acids long. Trimming cost V 4 bases and J 8 bases, with 10 bases left between them. CDR3 residues: CASSSRVDEQFF. The CDR3 DNA follows: TGTGCCAGCAGCTCACGGGTCGATGAGCAGTTCTTC.

Many counts were recorded for this clone. This rearrangement joins TRBV11-3 to TRBJ2-1; no reliable D call. V shed 3 bases and J shed 8 bases, with 14 bases lying between them. The V gene's germline CDR1 is SGHNT and CDR2 YENEEA. The CDR3 has 14 amino acids. CDR3 sequence reads: CASSLWPGLDEQFF. The CDR3 DNA reads TGTGCCAGCAGCTTGTGGCCCGGGCTGGATGAGCAGTTCTTC.

The CDR3 loop reads CASSLGNYGYTF. DNA of the CDR3: TGTGCCAGCAGTTTAGGGAACTATGGCTACACCTTC. V is TRBV28 and J is TRBJ1-2; no clear D. The CDR3 spans 12 residues. Germline V gene lookup returns CDR1 MDHEN and CDR2 SYDVKM. The V end was cut by 2 bases, the J end by 2 bases, with 3 bases between.

V and J are TRBV6-8 and TRBJ2-2; tentative D call: TRBD2 (5 bases). Trimming cost V 5 bases and J 1 base, with 11 bases left between them. The germline V gene encodes CDR1 MNHGY and CDR2 SAAAGT. This CDR3 has 15 amino acids. DNA for the CDR3: TGTGCCAGCAGTGACGCGGGCCAGAACACCGGGGAGCTGTTTTTT. This gives the protein CASSDAGQNTGELFF.

The chain carries TRBV18 and TRBJ2-5; 7 bases align to TRBD1. CDR3 length: 16 amino acids. V was pared by 6 bases and J by 0 bases, with 10 bases of the junction left unmatched. Germline assignment: CDR1 KGHSH and CDR2 LQKENI. CDR3 residues: CASSGVGTAYQETQYF. The DNA of the CDR3 is TGTGCCAGCTCCGGGGTTGGGACAGCGTACCAAGAGACCCAGTACTTC.

This clone was counted between two and nine times. This chain joins TRBV11-3 and TRBJ2-5; D perhaps matches TRBD1 (5 bases). Germline values: CDR1 SGHNT, CDR2 YENEEA. There are 15 residues in the CDR3. Deletions cut 3 bases from V and 5 bases from J, with 16 bases between. CDR3 nucleotide sequence: TGTGCCAGCAGCTTGGATTCAGGTCCAGGGGAGACCCAGTACTTC. It yields the protein CASSLDSGPGETQYF. The full variable domain, in which reference TRBV11-3 and TRBJ2-5 provide the parts outside the CDR3, is EAGVVQSPRYKIIEKKQPVAFWCNPISGHNTLYWYLQNLGQGPELLIRYENEEAVDDSQLPKDRFSAERLKGVDSTLKIQPAELGDSAVYLCASSLDSGPGETQYFGPGTRLLVL.